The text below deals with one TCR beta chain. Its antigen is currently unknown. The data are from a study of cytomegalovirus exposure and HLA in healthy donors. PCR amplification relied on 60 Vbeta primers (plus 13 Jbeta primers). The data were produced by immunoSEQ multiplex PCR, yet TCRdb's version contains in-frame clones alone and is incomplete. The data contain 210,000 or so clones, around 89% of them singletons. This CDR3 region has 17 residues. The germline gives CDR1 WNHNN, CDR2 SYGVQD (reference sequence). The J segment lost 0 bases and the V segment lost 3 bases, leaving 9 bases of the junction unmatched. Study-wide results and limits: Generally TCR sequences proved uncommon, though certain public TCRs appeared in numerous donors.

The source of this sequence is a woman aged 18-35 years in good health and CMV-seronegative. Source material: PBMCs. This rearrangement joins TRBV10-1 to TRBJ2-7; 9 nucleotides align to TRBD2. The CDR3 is CASSDLKIAGDSYEQYF. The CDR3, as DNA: TGCGCCAGCAGTGACTTAAAAATAGCGGGGGACTCCTACGAGCAGTACTTC.